This section outlines one T cell receptor beta chain sequence together with its context. Its specificity is unknown. It was the approximately 110-subject validation cohort, separate from the approximately 700-subject first cohort, to which the donors belonged. The data were obtained in a study of cytomegalovirus exposure and HLA in healthy donors. Turning to the study itself: Both the roughly 120 validation repertoires and the approximately 620 first-cohort repertoires used the same platform, as reported by a later analysis.

The CDR3 loop spans 15 amino acids. V gave up 0 bases and J gave up 3 bases, with 12 bases separating them. Germline V gene sequence: CDR1 SGDLS, CDR2 YYNGEE. The assay was immunoSEQ multiplex PCR, and TCRdb's table has in-frame clones only and misses some. The sample has about 130,000 clones; more than 95% are singletons. General study findings and limits: The study designated 150 to 200 TCR beta chains cytomegalovirus-associated. The classifier, whose performance was assessed in both the original and validation cohorts, reportedly diagnosed cytomegalovirus status with high specificity and sensitivity.

The receptor was derived from a man aged 18 to 30 in good health and CMV-seronegative. The chain combines TRBV9 with TRBJ1-1, with D perhaps TRBD1 (6 bases). Sequenced material: PBMCs. The CDR3 DNA reads as TGTGCCAGCAGCGTAGGCAGGGGCGGTTACACTGAAGCTTTCTTT. Translating gives CASSVGRGGYTEAFF.